The present T cell receptor (beta chain) was sequenced within a study of T cells in narcolepsy. Background on the study: Enrolled donors included narcolepsy type 1 or type 2 patients and healthy controls.

As to this clone: Its target is not known.

CDR1 is SGHTA, CDR2 FQGNSA, per germline. Trimming took 2 bases from V and 0 from J, leaving 14 bases between them. The CDR3 is 16 residues long. Only in-frame clones appear in the TCRdb table, and some are missing; sequencing was by immunoSEQ multiplex PCR. Of tens of thousands of clones listed, around 82% are singletons. Study-level results: Same-patient CSF and blood CD4+ T cell clonotypes included HCRT-specific and TRIB2-specific autoreactive ones. In some patient and control memory CD4+ samples, autoreactive clones were absent.

The sample consisted of CD45RA- memory CD4+ T cells from PBMCs. The sequence came from a human donor with narcolepsy. V and J are TRBV7-2 and TRBJ2-7; perhaps TRBD2 as D (7 bases). The CDR3 region has the DNA TGTGCCAGCAGCTTACTCCCGGGGGGCGTCTCCTACGAGCAGTACTTC. This sequence encodes CASSLLPGGVSYEQYF.